These 28 T cell receptor beta chains share one sample of origin, sequenced in a study of blood T cells in healthy people across ages. Using a J-beta primer mix together with a sample-barcoded 5' primer, a second PCR was run for roughly 7 to 12 cycles. TCRdb fed the 5' RACE reads into MiXCR, producing one record per CDR3 protein. The profile shows 850,000 to 1,000,000 distinct CDR3 sequences, around 48% of them singletons. Sequencing was done on a sample of blood. Receptors were obtained from a man aged 25-45 years in good health.

This clonotype was counted at least ten times. The chain links TRBV15 to TRBJ2-1; D remains unclear. Germline values: CDR1 LNHNV, CDR2 YYDKDF (reference sequence). V dropped 0 bases and J dropped 8 bases, with 14 bases sitting between them. The CDR3 is 15 amino acids. CDR3 DNA sequence: TGTGCCACCAGCAGAGATCTGGCCTCCCCCTATGAGCAGTTCTTC. Encoded protein: CATSRDLASPYEQFF.

As to this clonotype: One end of the junction fails to match germline, which may point to a read error. This chain uses TRBV7-9 with TRBJ2-3, with D perhaps matching TRBD1 (5 bases). Germline V lookup: CDR1 SEHNR, CDR2 FQNEAQ (reference sequence). The CDR3 length is 14 residues. The CDR3 nucleotides read TGTGCCGGCAGCCTTGGGGCGGGCACAGATACGCAGTATTTT. Translating gives CAGSLGAGTDTQYF.

V gene TRBV5-1 combines with J gene TRBJ2-7; D gene ambiguous. This CDR3 is built from 14 residues. Germline V gene lookup returns CDR1 SGHRS and CDR2 YFSETQ. Trimming removed 0 bases from V and 2 bases from J, with 9 bases in between. The CDR3 reads CASSLEVVAYEQYF. DNA of the CDR3: TGCGCCAGCAGCTTGGAAGTAGTTGCCTACGAGCAGTACTTC.

The rearrangement links TRBV6-5 to TRBJ2-7; weak D call: TRBD2 (5 bases). V was shortened by 10 bases and J by 3 bases, with 10 bases between the two germline ends. This CDR3 spans 11 amino acids. Germline values: CDR1 MNHEY, CDR2 SVGAGI. CDR3 DNA: TGTGCCACCACTCGGGACTACGAGCAGTACTTC. It encodes CATTRDYEQYF.

This chain connects TRBV6-6 to TRBJ2-1, with 7 bases fitting TRBD2. The germline gives CDR1 MNHNY, CDR2 SVGAGI (reference sequence). V trimming: 5 bases; J trimming: 8 bases; junction bases outside the gene matches: 12. The CDR3 runs 15 residues. CDR3 nucleotides: TGTGCCAGCAGTCCCCCCGTGGGGGGGATGTATGAGCAGTTCTTC. Encoded protein: CASSPPVGGMYEQFF.

This clonotype was observed a handful of times. The chain has TRBV29-1 and TRBJ2-7; D possibly corresponds to TRBD2 (5 bases). CDR3 length equals 13 residues. CDR1 SQVTM and CDR2 ANQGSEA come from the germline V gene. V lost 4 bases, J lost 3 bases, and 13 bases lay in between. The CDR3 region is CSVGKGLDYEQYF. CDR3 DNA sequence: TGCAGCGTTGGGAAAGGACTGGACTACGAGCAGTACTTC.

In this sample, this clonotype turned up a few times. The rearrangement uses TRBV3-1 and TRBJ2-6, with 8 bases matching TRBD1. The V gene's germline CDR1 is LGHDT and CDR2 YNNKEL (reference sequence). V gave up 4 bases and J gave up 4 bases; unmatched junction bases: 3. This CDR3 spans 15 amino acids. The CDR3 region has the DNA TGTGCCAGCAGCCTAACAGGGGGAGGGGCCAACGTCCTGACTTTC. This codes for CASSLTGGGANVLTF. Full variable domain (remainder filled in from reference TRBV3-1 and TRBJ2-6): DTAVSQTPKYLVTQMGNDKSIKCEQNLGHDTMYWYKQDSKKFLKIMFSYNNKELIINETVPNRFSPKSPDKAHLNLHINSLELGDSAVYFCASSLTGGGANVLTFGAGSRLTVL.

The chain is built from TRBV7-2 and TRBJ1-1, with D hard to call. The ends were cut back, 0 bases at V and 4 bases at J, with 12 bases in the middle. Germline CDR1 and CDR2: SGHTA and FQGNSA. The CDR3 is 15 residues long. The CDR3 region is CASSLAAGRSTEAFF. In DNA form, the CDR3 reads TGTGCCAGCAGCTTAGCTGCGGGTCGAAGCACTGAAGCTTTCTTT.

The V call is TRBV7-9, the J call TRBJ2-3, with TRBD2 matching over 10 bases. Germline V gene data show CDR1 as SEHNR and CDR2 as FQNEAQ (reference sequence). J was trimmed by 2 bases and V by 7 bases; bases with no gene match: 9. The CDR3 has 16 residues. CDR3 amino acids: CASTPDTSGVTDTQYF. DNA for the CDR3: TGTGCCAGCACCCCCGATACTAGCGGGGTCACAGATACGCAGTATTTT.

The chain has TRBV2 and TRBJ2-5, with 8 bases identical to TRBD1. This CDR3 has 13 amino acids. V was pared by 8 bases and J by 6 bases, with 8 bases of the junction left unmatched. Germline V gene data show CDR1 as SNHLY and CDR2 as FYNNEI. The CDR3 loop reads CASLKDREKTQYF. CDR3 DNA sequence: TGTGCCAGCCTAAAGGACAGGGAGAAGACCCAGTACTTC.

This CDR3 is CASSSRGLTDTQYF. The DNA of the CDR3 is TGTGCCAGCAGCTCCAGGGGGCTCACAGATACGCAGTATTTT. This chain joins TRBV5-6 and TRBJ2-3, with 8 bases matching TRBD1. The J segment lost 2 bases and the V segment lost 3 bases, leaving 2 bases of the junction unmatched. CDR1 and CDR2 (germline): SGHDT, YYEEEE. The CDR3 sequence is 14 residues long.

In its sample, this clonotype was seen many times. This chain uses TRBV10-3 with TRBJ2-5; no clear D. Germline lookup yields CDR1 ENHRY and CDR2 SYGVKD. This CDR3 has 13 amino acids. V gave up 4 bases and J gave up 5 bases, with 11 bases separating them. The CDR3 here is CAISVKELETQYF. The CDR3 region has the DNA TGTGCCATCAGTGTGAAGGAGTTGGAGACCCAGTACTTC.

The rearrangement links TRBV20-1 to TRBJ2-7; tentatively, D is TRBD1 (6 bases). V dropped 0 bases and J dropped 3 bases, with 12 bases sitting between them. Looked up from germline, CDR1 is DFQATT and CDR2 is SNEGSKA (reference sequence). The CDR3 covers 14 residues. CDR3 residues: CSARDLRGHYEQYF. The CDR3 DNA follows: TGCAGTGCTAGAGATTTAAGGGGACACTACGAGCAGTACTTC.

This chain connects TRBV29-1 to TRBJ2-5, with 7 bases lining up with TRBD1. Germline CDR1 is SQVTM and CDR2 is ANQGSEA. V shed 6 bases, J shed 9 bases, and the junction held 4 bases outside the gene matches. The CDR3 has 10 residues. Here the CDR3 reads CSVGTAPQYF. The CDR3 nucleotides read TGCAGCGTAGGGACAGCCCCCCAGTACTTC.

This chain uses TRBV6-2 or TRBV6-3 with TRBJ2-7; no firm D call. CDR3 length: 14 amino acids. Germline-derived CDR1 and CDR2 are MNHEY and SVGEGT. V was clipped by 4 bases and J by 2 bases, with 12 bases between them. In DNA, the CDR3 is TGTGCCAGCAGTTCTACGACACCCACCTACGAGCAGTACTTC. This encodes CASSSTTPTYEQYF.

The chain recombines TRBV18 with TRBJ2-7; TRBD1 matches 7 bases. The junction had 10 bases not matched to a gene; V was cut back by 5 bases and J by 3 bases. Germline V gives CDR1 KGHSH, CDR2 LQKENI. CDR3 size: 15 residues. Here the CDR3 reads CASSARDRAYYEQYF. The CDR3, as DNA: TGTGCCAGCTCAGCCCGGGACAGAGCCTACTACGAGCAGTACTTC.

Many counts were recorded for this clonotype. The chain combines TRBV7-2 with TRBJ2-5; 8 nucleotides match TRBD2. This CDR3 spans 16 amino acids. J lost 1 base, V lost 0 bases, and 4 bases had no gene match. Germline CDR1 reads SGHTA; CDR2 reads FQGNSA. CDR3 amino acids: CASSLATGLAQETQYF. CDR3 DNA: TGTGCCAGCAGCTTAGCAACAGGACTAGCCCAAGAGACCCAGTACTTC. Drawing the rest from reference TRBV7-2 and TRBJ2-5, the complete variable domain is GAGVSQSPSNKVTEKGKDVELRCDPISGHTALYWYRQSLGQGLEFLIYFQGNSAPDKSGLPSDRFSAERTGGSVSTLTIQRTQQEDSAVYLCASSLATGLAQETQYFGPGTRLLVL.

This clonotype was detected only a few times. The rearrangement links TRBV27 to TRBJ2-1; either TRBD1 or TRBD2 may fit D (5 bases each). The length of the CDR3 is 16 residues. Germline V gene data show CDR1 as MNHEY and CDR2 as SMNVEV (reference sequence). Trimming removed 1 base from V and 4 bases from J, with 14 bases in between. This CDR3 reads CASSLFSGLEYNEQFF. In DNA, the CDR3 is TGTGCCAGCAGTTTATTTTCGGGGCTAGAATACAATGAGCAGTTCTTC.

This clonotype was observed a few times. The chain employs TRBV3-1 and TRBJ1-4; no firm D call. The germline V gene encodes CDR1 LGHDT and CDR2 YNNKEL (reference sequence). Trimming left V 2 bases short and J 7 bases short, with 5 bases between. The CDR3 spans 12 residues. CDR3 in DNA: TGTGCCAGCAGCCAACTACTTGAAAAACTGTTTTTT. Amino acids: CASSQLLEKLFF.

The rearrangement links TRBV24-1 to TRBJ2-1; TRBD1 matches at 12 bases. Unmatched junction bases numbered 6, after V lost 7 bases and J lost 6 bases. In germline, CDR1 is KGHDR, CDR2 SFDVKD. This CDR3 contains 15 residues. CDR3 DNA sequence: TGTGCCACCAGAGCCGGGACAGGGGGCTCCAATGAGCAGTTCTTC. Protein sequence: CATRAGTGGSNEQFF.

This clonotype was counted a few times. V usage is TRBV29-1 and J usage is TRBJ2-2; D may be TRBD2 (6 bases). The CDR3 totals 12 residues. The V end lost 5 bases, the J end lost 5 bases, and 9 bases lay between the germline ends. Germline CDR1 SQVTM, CDR2 ANQGSEA. DNA for the CDR3: TGCAGCGTTCTACGGGGGACCGGGGAGCTGTTTTTT. It yields the protein CSVLRGTGELFF.

This clonotype has just a few counts. The genes are TRBV7-9 and TRBJ2-5, with TRBD1 matching 9 bases. This CDR3 has 18 amino acids. Germline CDR1 SEHNR, CDR2 FQNEAQ (reference sequence). Unmatched junction bases numbered 14, after V lost 4 bases and J lost 2 bases. The CDR3: CASSYPTGGDSLQETQYF. CDR3 nucleotide sequence: TGTGCCAGCAGCTACCCGACAGGGGGTGATTCCTTACAAGAGACCCAGTACTTC.

A note on this clonotype: One end of the junction does not line up with germline, which may come from a read error. V gene TRBV18 combines with J gene TRBJ2-1; D ambiguous. Per germline, CDR1 KGHSH and CDR2 LQKENI. The CDR3 totals 15 residues. The CDR3 region has the DNA TGTGTCAGCTCACCGGCCAGCCGTTTAATGGATGAGCAGTTCTTC. Amino acid sequence: CVSSPASRLMDEQFF.

The V gene is TRBV20-1, the J gene TRBJ1-2; the D is unclear. There are 15 residues in the CDR3. The germline V gene has CDR1 DFQATT and CDR2 SNEGSKA (reference sequence). Trimming removed 0 bases at V and 3 bases at J, with 14 bases between. The DNA for the CDR3 is TGCAGTGCTAGAGATGTCCAGACGGCCTACTATGGCTACACCTTC. Protein product: CSARDVQTAYYGYTF.

This clonotype occurred a few times. One end of the junction does not line up with germline, which may come from a read error. The V call is TRBV10-3, the J call TRBJ1-5, with D possibly being TRBD1 (5 bases). Germline V gene sequence: CDR1 ENHRY, CDR2 SYGVKD. The CDR3 runs 13 residues. CDR3 nucleotides: TGTGCCATCAGTACAGGTAGCGATCAGCCCCAGCATTTT. It translates to CAISTGSDQPQHF.

This clonotype was detected a few times. This rearrangement joins TRBV6-1 to TRBJ2-1; perhaps TRBD1 as D (5 bases). Trimming stripped 6 bases from V and 8 bases from J, with 11 bases between. This CDR3 spans 12 amino acids. Germline loops: CDR1 MNHNS, CDR2 SASEGT. The CDR3 nucleotides are TGTGCCAGCAGGGCAGGGTACGATGAGCAGTTCTTC. It specifies CASRAGYDEQFF.

The V and J genes are TRBV7-2 and TRBJ2-1, with D possibly matching TRBD2 (7 bases). CDR3 size: 16 residues. V was cut by 2 bases and J by 7 bases, with 18 bases left in between. CDR1 is SGHTA and CDR2 is FQGNSA in the germline V gene. CDR3 protein: CASSLSGGGQWNEQFF. The CDR3 DNA reads as TGTGCCAGCAGCTTAAGTGGCGGGGGACAATGGAATGAGCAGTTCTTC.

This chain connects TRBV7-2 to TRBJ1-1; D might be TRBD1 (6 bases). The CDR3 runs 18 residues. The V gene lost 1 base and the J gene lost 4 bases, with 22 bases spanning the gap. Germline CDR1 and CDR2: SGHTA and FQGNSA. The CDR3 bases are TGTGCCAGCAGCTTAGGGGCGGGGGGCGCGCTTTGGAGCACTGAAGCTTTCTTT. Translating it yields CASSLGAGGALWSTEAFF.